This TCR beta chain was identified during a study of spatial heterogeneity in lung cancer. Study overall: Alpha-chain sequences were consistently detected in smaller numbers than beta-chain sequences. Unique TCR and UMI combinations averaged more than ten appearances each in raw reads.

Time point reported: sample taken at primary tumor resection. Whole RNA obtained from tumor, nontumor lung or frozen PBMC underwent sequencing without sorting. The donor group consisted of around 70 patients who had untreated, early-stage non-small cell lung cancer. The germline CDR1 and CDR2 sequences are SNHLY and FYNNEI. The CDR3 runs to 11 residues. Trimming shortened V by 9 bases and J by 1 base, and 6 bases separated the two germline ends. Sample share makes this clonotype medium-sized. Because this beta chain is a stray read in a library intended to capture alpha chains, its abundance should not be given much weight. Every TCR cDNA molecule bore its own unique molecular identifier. A single record per CDR3 protein comes from TCRdb applying MiXCR to the 5' RACE reads. The repertoire consists of around 4,000 distinct CDR3 sequences, with roughly a fifth occurring once and the leading ten covering 20% to 25%.

Sample: normal lung tissue next to the tumor, taken at surgery. The V and J genes are TRBV2 and TRBJ2-5; D gene uncertain. This clonotype originated in a female donor with early-stage non-small cell lung cancer. Here the CDR3 reads CASTPQETQYF. CDR3 DNA sequence: TGTGCCAGTACACCCCAAGAGACCCAGTACTTC.